The 13 T cell receptor beta chains given below trace back to one sample, sequenced in a study of PD-1 blockade in classical Hodgkin lymphoma. Time point reported: newly diagnosed, previously untreated cHL patient sample. Using magnetic negative selection, the CD4+ T cells were separated out of thawed PBMCs. Assay: immunoSEQ multiplex PCR; the TCRdb copy retains only in-frame clones and omits some. The sample records under 20,000 clones, about four fifths being singletons. Sequenced material: CD4+ T cells from blood. These receptors came from a human donor with classical Hodgkin lymphoma.

The chain carries TRBV6-5 and TRBJ2-7; TRBD1 agrees at 7 bases. With 2 bases clipped from V and 3 bases from J, the junction kept 1 base outside the gene matches. Germline CDR1 is MNHEY and CDR2 is SVGAGI. CDR3 length: 13 residues. CDR3 bases: TGTGCCAGCAGTTACCGGGACAGCTACGAGCAGTACTTC. Translation: CASSYRDSYEQYF.

This chain connects TRBV18 to TRBJ2-1; possible D gene TRBD2, 5 bases. The germline V gene has CDR1 KGHSH and CDR2 LQKENI. The CDR3 spans 15 residues. The ends were cut back, 2 bases at V and 6 bases at J, with 14 bases in the middle. The CDR3 spells CASSPLRELFNEQFF. The CDR3 nucleotides read TGTGCCAGCTCACCATTGAGGGAACTCTTCAATGAGCAGTTCTTC.

A remark on this clone: The identical CDR3 is also encoded by other nucleotide sequences in the sample. The rearrangement uses TRBV7-3 and TRBJ1-5; D unresolved. Trimming took off 3 bases at V and 7 bases at J, with 10 bases between the two ends. CDR3 size: 13 residues. CDR1 and CDR2 (germline): SGHTA, FQGTGA. Here the CDR3 DNA reads TGTGCCAGCAGCTTGGACGGCGGCCAGCCCCAGCATTTT. Translating it yields CASSLDGGQPQHF.

This clone appeared a few times. The chain employs TRBV11-2 and TRBJ2-2, with 8 bases that match TRBD1. J was trimmed by 6 bases and V by 0 bases; bases with no gene match: 12. The germline V gene has CDR1 SGHAT and CDR2 FQNNGV. The CDR3 contains 18 residues. The chain's CDR3 is CASSLDPPGQGRPGELFF. CDR3 in DNA: TGTGCCAGCAGCTTAGATCCTCCCGGACAGGGTCGGCCCGGGGAGCTGTTTTTT.

This clone appeared a single time. This chain connects TRBV7-8 to TRBJ2-1; 11 nucleotides match TRBD2. The CDR3 has 17 amino acids. Unmatched junction bases numbered 11, after V lost 3 bases and J lost 7 bases. Germline assignment: CDR1 SGHVS and CDR2 FQNEAQ. The CDR3 loop is CASSFAGLADTGNEQFF. In DNA form, the CDR3 reads TGTGCCAGCAGCTTTGCGGGACTAGCGGATACTGGGAATGAGCAGTTCTTC.

The V and J genes are TRBV4-1 and TRBJ2-1; a possible D gene is TRBD2 (6 bases). CDR1 is MGHRA, CDR2 YSYEKL, per germline. The CDR3 spans 14 residues. The V gene lost 6 bases and the J gene lost 6 bases, with 15 bases spanning the gap. In nucleotides, the CDR3 is TGCGCCAGCAGTCGAACCGGGACTCCCAATGAGCAGTTCTTC. Its translation is CASSRTGTPNEQFF.

The CDR3 DNA follows: TGTGCCAGCAGGATAACTAGCGGGGGAACCTACGAGCAGTACTTC. Translated, it gives CASRITSGGTYEQYF. The rearrangement joins TRBV27 to TRBJ2-7; 11 bases are shared with TRBD2. The CDR3 covers 15 residues. V trimming: 6 bases; J trimming: 2 bases; junction bases outside the gene matches: 6. CDR1 is MNHEY and CDR2 is SMNVEV in the germline V gene (reference sequence).

The chain uses TRBV7-2 and TRBJ2-7; D remains unclear. CDR3 size: 13 residues. The germline V and J ends were trimmed by 5 bases and 2 bases, with 10 bases remaining between them. CDR1 and CDR2 from the germline V gene are SGHTA and FQGNSA. DNA for the CDR3: TGTGCCAGCAGCCCGACAAGAGCCTACGAGCAGTACTTC. It yields the protein CASSPTRAYEQYF.

This chain links TRBV27 with TRBJ2-3; either TRBD1 or TRBD2 may supply D (5 bases each). From germline, CDR1 is MNHEY and CDR2 SMNVEV (reference sequence). The V end lost 4 bases, the J end lost 7 bases, and 15 bases lay between the germline ends. This CDR3 spans 14 amino acids. The CDR3 protein is CASSYSQWGNTQYF. The CDR3 DNA sequence: TGTGCCAGCAGTTACTCCCAATGGGGGAATACGCAGTATTTT.

The chain couples TRBV5-1 to TRBJ2-3, with D perhaps TRBD1 (6 bases). V lost 1 base, J lost 2 bases, and 11 bases lay in between. Germline CDR1 is SGHRS and CDR2 is YFSETQ. This CDR3 region has 15 residues. CDR3 protein: CASSLTGSLTDTQYF. DNA for the CDR3: TGCGCCAGCAGCTTGACAGGGAGTCTCACAGATACGCAGTATTTT.

This clone was detected once. V usage is TRBV2 and J usage is TRBJ1-2; D unresolved. CDR3 length: 11 amino acids. CDR1 is SNHLY and CDR2 is FYNNEI in the germline V gene. V lost 2 bases and J 2 bases, leaving 0 bases between the germline ends. As DNA, the CDR3 is TGTGCCAGCAGTGAAAACTATGGCTACACCTTC. Residues: CASSENYGYTF.

V usage is TRBV6-5 and J usage is TRBJ2-7; 10 bases line up with TRBD1. Looked up from germline, CDR1 is MNHEY and CDR2 is SVGAGI. The trim removed 5 bases at V and 8 bases at J, leaving 6 bases unmatched. The CDR3 consists of 13 residues. The chain's CDR3 is CASSDRQGAKQYF. The CDR3 DNA is TGTGCCAGCAGTGACCGACAGGGGGCGAAGCAGTACTTC.

Remarks on this clone: The sample has other DNA sequences that encode this CDR3 too. V and J are TRBV7-9 and TRBJ1-4; TRBD1 matches at 7 bases. The trim removed 1 base at V and 6 bases at J, leaving 2 bases unmatched. CDR1 is SEHNR, CDR2 FQNEAQ, per germline (reference sequence). The CDR3 is made up of 14 amino acids. The CDR3 loop is CASSLDRGHEKLFF. CDR3 in DNA: TGTGCCAGCAGCTTAGACAGGGGTCATGAAAAACTGTTTTTT.